The 9 T cell receptor beta chains below all came from one sample that was sequenced in a study of T cell repertoires in cytomegalovirus infection. Via MiXCR, TCRdb re-called the reads, giving one row per CDR3 protein. The sample shows some 100,000 distinct CDR3 sequences, about a quarter of them seen only once. The specimen was CD8+ T cells from PBMCs. The receptors originated from a human donor in good health (CMV status not recorded). Some clones in this sample may be carry-over from other donors' samples.

The table lists this clonotype with a few counts. The chain's CDR3 is CASSYSLTGPTYEQYF. In DNA form, the CDR3 reads TGTGCCAGCAGTTACTCCTTAACAGGGCCTACCTACGAGCAGTACTTC. The rearrangement links TRBV6-5 to TRBJ2-7; D perhaps matches TRBD1 (6 bases). V was clipped by 0 bases and J by 2 bases, with 14 bases between them. CDR1 and CDR2 from the germline V gene are MNHEY and SVGAGI. CDR3 length: 16 amino acids.

This clonotype was picked up many times. The rearrangement links TRBV7-6 to TRBJ2-2, with 7 bases fitting TRBD1. The CDR3 is made up of 15 amino acids. CDR1 SGHVS and CDR2 FNYEAQ come from the germline V gene. J was trimmed by 4 bases and V by 3 bases; bases with no gene match: 5. For the CDR3, the DNA is TGTGCCAGCAGCTTTTCGGCAGGGGGCACCGGGGAGCTGTTTTTT. It translates to CASSFSAGGTGELFF.

This chain uses TRBV2 with TRBJ2-7; D perhaps matches TRBD1 (5 bases). The CDR3 covers 11 residues. Germline V CDR1 and CDR2: SNHLY, FYNNEI. Trimming removed 9 bases from V and 2 bases from J, with 8 bases in between. The CDR3 here is CASGATYEQYF. The CDR3, as DNA: TGTGCCAGTGGGGCGACCTACGAGCAGTACTTC.

This clonotype has a count of ten or more. The V gene is TRBV11-2, the J gene TRBJ1-6; D is uncertain. Between the trimmed V and J ends, which lost 2 bases and 4 bases, there was a span of 6 bases. The germline V gene encodes CDR1 SGHAT and CDR2 FQNNGV. The CDR3 sequence is 14 residues long. CDR3 in DNA: TGTGCCAGCAGCTTATCAGGATATAATTCACCCCTCCACTTT. It codes for CASSLSGYNSPLHF.

CDR3 sequence reads: CASSSPRRESNQPQHF. The CDR3 DNA reads as TGTGCCAGCAGTTCCCCCCGCAGGGAGAGCAATCAGCCCCAGCATTTT. The chain is built from TRBV28 and TRBJ1-5; D might be TRBD1 (5 bases). V was cut by 4 bases and J by 1 base, with 14 bases left in between. Germline-derived CDR1 and CDR2 are MDHEN and SYDVKM. The CDR3 loop spans 16 amino acids.

The CDR3 here is CASSAGSPSEQYF. DNA of the CDR3: TGTGCCAGCAGTGCAGGGTCCCCCAGCGAGCAGTACTTC. The chain is built from TRBV6-5 and TRBJ2-7; D might be TRBD1 (5 bases). The V gene lost 5 bases and the J gene lost 6 bases, with 14 bases spanning the gap. Per the germline V gene, CDR1 is MNHEY and CDR2 is SVGAGI. CDR3 length equals 13 residues.

This clonotype turned up a few times. The chain has TRBV30 and TRBJ2-7, with 7 bases matching TRBD2. Germline CDR1 and CDR2: GTSNPN and SVGIG (reference sequence). V dropped 0 bases and J dropped 3; count of bases not matched to a gene: 5. This CDR3 contains 14 residues. This chain's CDR3 is CAWSVSSGYYEQYF. The CDR3 nucleotides read TGTGCCTGGAGTGTTTCTAGCGGATACTACGAGCAGTACTTC.

This clonotype has at least ten counts. This sequence joins TRBV11-3 and TRBJ2-1; possible D gene TRBD1, 6 bases. V lost 1 base to trimming and J lost 5 bases, with 12 bases between them. CDR1 is SGHNT and CDR2 is YENEEA in the germline V gene. This CDR3 contains 15 residues. DNA for the CDR3: TGTGCCAGCAGCTTAGGGATGGGGGCCAACAATGAGCAGTTCTTC. Its protein product is CASSLGMGANNEQFF. The entire variable domain, with the rest obtained from reference TRBV11-3 and TRBJ2-1, is as follows: EAGVVQSPRYKIIEKKQPVAFWCNPISGHNTLYWYLQNLGQGPELLIRYENEEAVDDSQLPKDRFSAERLKGVDSTLKIQPAELGDSAVYLCASSLGMGANNEQFFGPGTRLTVL.

V usage is TRBV11-2 and J usage is TRBJ1-1; 8 bases map to TRBD1. CDR1 and CDR2 from the germline V gene are SGHAT and FQNNGV. This CDR3 region has 18 residues. V dropped 4 bases and J dropped 0; count of bases not matched to a gene: 13. CDR3 sequence: CASSSTARTGPLNTEAFF. The CDR3 DNA reads as TGTGCCAGCAGCTCCACGGCTCGGACAGGGCCCTTGAACACTGAAGCTTTCTTT.